This T cell receptor (beta chain) was sequenced in a study of blood T cell dynamics during melanoma immunotherapy. Whole-study context: Standard first-line treatment here was pembrolizumab or nivolumab plus ipilimumab in metastatic melanoma. Study-wide results and caveats: The study could not tell melanoma-specific clones from general immune activation.

This clone was counted a single time. Its antigen remains unidentified. Documented time point: week 3, after first cycle of checkpoint inhibitor. Disease control meant complete response, partial response or stable disease at 12 weeks. The protocol was immunoSEQ multiplex PCR, while the TCRdb copy is restricted to in-frame clones and leaves out a portion. The sample records roughly 7,300 clones, 70% to 85% being singletons. The sequence came from a human donor with melanoma. The material sequenced was blood, taken from a patient treated with checkpoint blockade.

The CDR3 spells CASTLRGHGNPGELFF. The CDR3 region has the DNA TGTGCCAGCACCCTCAGGGGACATGGGAACCCGGGGGAGCTGTTTTTT. This rearrangement joins TRBV5-6 to TRBJ2-2; D is possibly TRBD1 (6 bases). The CDR3 runs to 16 residues. V was cut by 6 bases and J by 8 bases, with 23 bases left in between. The germline V gene encodes CDR1 SGHDT and CDR2 YYEEEE.